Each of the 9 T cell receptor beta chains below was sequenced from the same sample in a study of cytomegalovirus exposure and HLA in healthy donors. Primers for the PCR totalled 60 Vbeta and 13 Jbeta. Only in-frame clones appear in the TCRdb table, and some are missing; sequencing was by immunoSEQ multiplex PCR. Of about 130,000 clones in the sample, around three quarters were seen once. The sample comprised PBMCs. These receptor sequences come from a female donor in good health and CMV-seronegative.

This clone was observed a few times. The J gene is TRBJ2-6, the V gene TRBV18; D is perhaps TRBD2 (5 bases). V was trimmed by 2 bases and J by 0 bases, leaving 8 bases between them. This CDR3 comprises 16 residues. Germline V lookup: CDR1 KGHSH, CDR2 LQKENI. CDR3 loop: CASSPGRGSGANVLTF. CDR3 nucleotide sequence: TGTGCCAGCTCACCAGGCCGGGGCTCTGGGGCCAACGTCCTGACTTTC.

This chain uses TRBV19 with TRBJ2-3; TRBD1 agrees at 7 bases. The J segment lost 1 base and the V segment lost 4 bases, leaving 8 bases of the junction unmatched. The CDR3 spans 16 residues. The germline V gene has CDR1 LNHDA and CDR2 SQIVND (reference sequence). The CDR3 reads CASSRKTGQGTDTQYF. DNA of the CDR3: TGTGCCAGTAGTAGGAAGACAGGGCAGGGCACAGATACGCAGTATTTT. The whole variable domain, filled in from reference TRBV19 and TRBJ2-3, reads DGGITQSPKYLFRKEGQNVTLSCEQNLNHDAMYWYRQDPGQGLRLIYYSQIVNDFQKGDIAEGYSVSREKKESFPLTVTSAQKNPTAFYLCASSRKTGQGTDTQYFGPGTRLTVL.

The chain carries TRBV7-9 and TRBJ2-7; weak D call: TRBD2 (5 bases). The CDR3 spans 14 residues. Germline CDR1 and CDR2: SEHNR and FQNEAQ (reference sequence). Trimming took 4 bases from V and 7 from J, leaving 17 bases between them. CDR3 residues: CASSSSGGPPEQYF. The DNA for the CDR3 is TGTGCCAGCAGCTCATCGGGCGGGCCGCCGGAGCAGTACTTC.

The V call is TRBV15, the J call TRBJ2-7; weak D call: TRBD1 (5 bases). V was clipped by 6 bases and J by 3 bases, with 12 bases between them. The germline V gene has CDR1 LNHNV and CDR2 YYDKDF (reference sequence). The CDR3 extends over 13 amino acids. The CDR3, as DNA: TGTGCCACCAGGGCGGTGGGGCACTACGAGCAGTACTTC. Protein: CATRAVGHYEQYF.

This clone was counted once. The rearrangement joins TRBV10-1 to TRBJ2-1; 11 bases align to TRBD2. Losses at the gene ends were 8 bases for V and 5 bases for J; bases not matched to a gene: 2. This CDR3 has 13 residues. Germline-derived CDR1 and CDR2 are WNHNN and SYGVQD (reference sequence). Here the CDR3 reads CASGTSGNNEQFF. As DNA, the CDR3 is TGCGCCAGCGGGACTAGCGGCAACAATGAGCAGTTCTTC.

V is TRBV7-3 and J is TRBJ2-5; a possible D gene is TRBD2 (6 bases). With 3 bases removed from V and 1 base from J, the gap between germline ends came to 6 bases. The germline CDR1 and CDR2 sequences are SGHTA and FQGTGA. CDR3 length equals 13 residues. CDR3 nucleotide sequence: TGTGCCAGCAGCTTGGGAGGCCAAGAGACCCAGTACTTC. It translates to CASSLGGQETQYF.

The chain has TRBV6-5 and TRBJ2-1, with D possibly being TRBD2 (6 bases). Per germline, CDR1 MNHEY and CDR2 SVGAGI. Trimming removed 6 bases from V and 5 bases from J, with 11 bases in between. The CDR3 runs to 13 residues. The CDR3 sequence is CASRKTRNNEQFF. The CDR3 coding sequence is TGTGCCAGCAGAAAGACTAGAAACAATGAGCAGTTCTTC.

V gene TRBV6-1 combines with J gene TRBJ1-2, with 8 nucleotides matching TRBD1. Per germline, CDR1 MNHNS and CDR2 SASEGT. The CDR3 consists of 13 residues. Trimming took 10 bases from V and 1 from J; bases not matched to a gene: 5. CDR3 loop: CATNRGVNYGYTF. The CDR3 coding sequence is TGTGCCACAAACAGGGGGGTTAACTATGGCTACACCTTC.

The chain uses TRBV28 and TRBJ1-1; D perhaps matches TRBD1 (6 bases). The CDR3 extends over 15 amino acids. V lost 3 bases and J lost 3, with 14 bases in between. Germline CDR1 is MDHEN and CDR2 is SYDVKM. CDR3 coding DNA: TGTGCCAGCAGTTTCGGGGGGGCGAGGGACACTGAAGCTTTCTTT. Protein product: CASSFGGARDTEAFF. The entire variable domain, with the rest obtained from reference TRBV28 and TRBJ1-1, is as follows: DVKVTQSSRYLVKRTGEKVFLECVQDMDHENMFWYRQDPGLGLRLIYFSYDVKMKEKGDIPEGYSVSREKKERFSLILESASTNQTSMYLCASSFGGARDTEAFFGQGTRLTVV.